Listed here are 5 T cell receptor beta chains from one sample, sequenced in a study of T cells in localized non-small cell lung cancer. Generated by immunoSEQ multiplex PCR, the TCRdb table keeps only in-frame clones and is missing some. The sample has about 23,000 clones, around 88% seen once; the top ten hold roughly 9.9%. Sequencing was performed on peripheral blood mononuclear cells, taken before any cancer treatment. The receptors derive from a woman aged 35 to 69 with stage III lung adenocarcinoma.

The chain employs TRBV12-5 and TRBJ2-7, with no clear D. Looked up from germline, CDR1 is LGHNT and CDR2 is FRNRAP. The CDR3 loop spans 13 amino acids. V lost 1 base, J lost 5 bases, and 9 bases lay in between. The DNA for the CDR3 is TGTGCTAGTGGTTTGGGTTCGGGTAACGAGCAGTACTTC. This gives the protein CASGLGSGNEQYF.

The V and J genes are TRBV7-6 and TRBJ1-5; the match to TRBD1 covers 7 bases. V lost 1 base to trimming and J lost 6 bases; unmatched junction nucleotides: 6. In germline, CDR1 is SGHVS, CDR2 FNYEAQ. The CDR3 has 15 residues. CDR3 protein: CASSLGGRGVQPQHF. In nucleotides, the CDR3 is TGTGCCAGCAGCTTAGGCGGCAGGGGGGTTCAGCCCCAGCATTTT.

The CDR3 DNA sequence: TGTGCCAGCAACGACAGGGGGCGAGCAGGAGATACGCAGTATTTT. Encoded protein: CASNDRGRAGDTQYF. The rearrangement links TRBV11-2 to TRBJ2-3, with TRBD1 identical over 10 bases. The CDR3 sequence is 15 residues long. The germline gives CDR1 SGHAT, CDR2 FQNNGV. Germline trimming cut 7 bases from V and 5 bases from J; bases unmatched to any gene: 9.

The chain is built from TRBV7-9 and TRBJ2-7; 12 nucleotides line up with TRBD1. The V gene end was trimmed by 3 bases and the J gene end by 7 bases; junction bases not matched to a gene: 10. Germline values: CDR1 SEHNR, CDR2 FQNEAQ (reference sequence). The CDR3 length is 16 residues. The DNA of the CDR3 is TGTGCCAGCAGCTTTCGCACGGGACAGGGGGCATGGGAGCAGTACTTC. Amino acids: CASSFRTGQGAWEQYF.

V usage is TRBV4-3 and J usage is TRBJ1-2; 7 bases are a match to TRBD1. Germline CDR1 LGHNA, CDR2 YSLEER. This CDR3 has 13 residues. V shed 3 bases, J shed 9 bases, and the junction held 7 bases outside the gene matches. This CDR3 reads CASSHTGQFSYTF. DNA of the CDR3: TGCGCCAGCAGCCACACGGGACAGTTTAGCTACACCTTC.